Listed below are T cell receptor beta chains from one sample, sequenced in a study of Ad26.COV2.S vaccination and SARS-CoV-2 variants. Libraries were prepared by immunoSEQ multiplex PCR; TCRdb keeps only in-frame clonotypes and omits some of them. The sample contains about 440,000 clones, roughly 87% of which appear only once. This sample comprised peripheral blood, obtained in a trial of Ad26.COV2.S vaccine versus placebo. The receptors were gathered from a person between 18 and 65 years old who received the Ad26.COV2.S COVID-19 vaccine or a placebo. The CDR3 runs from the conserved cysteine through the conserved F or W. A D gene is named only where the DNA matches it firmly. Expanded clones are given a class, and other clones once, few, many or no size at all.

NA | TRBJ2-7 | NA | 13 | TRBV18 | TGTGCCAGCTCTTTACACGGAAACTACGAGCAGTACTTC | CASSLHGNYEQYF
NA | TRBJ2-1 | TRBD2 | 16 | TRBV7-3 | TGTGCCAGCAGCACGTCCGGGACTAGCGGGGACAATGAGCAGTTCTTC | CASSTSGTSGDNEQFF
NA | TRBJ2-7 | NA | 16 | TRBV30 | TGTGCCTGGAGTACAATATTAAGGGACTTAAACTACGAGCAGTACTTC | CAWSTILRDLNYEQYF
NA | TRBJ1-2 | TRBD1 | 11 | TRBV28 | TGTGCCAGCAGTTTAGGCGGGACAGGGGACTTC | CASSLGGTGDF
NA | TRBJ1-6 | NA | 12 | TRBV7-2 | TGTGCCAGCAGCTTAGGCGCGGTCCCCCTCCACTTT | CASSLGAVPLHF
NA | TRBJ2-1 | NA | 15 | TRBV18 | TGTGCCAGCTCACCAGACGGGATCGCGGGTGGTGAGCAGTTCTTC | CASSPDGIAGGEQFF
NA | TRBJ2-1 | NA | 12 | TRBV28 | TGTGCCAGCAGTTTATACCCAACTGAGCAGTTCTTC | CASSLYPTEQFF
NA | TRBJ1-6 | TRBD1 | 16 | TRBV7-9 | TGTGCCAGCAGTTCCGGACAGGGGACTTTTAATTCACCCCTCCACTTT | CASSSGQGTFNSPLHF
NA | TRBJ1-2 | NA | 15 | TRBV9 | TGTGCCAGCAGCGTAGAGCCTCATGGGGGCTATGGCTACACCTTC | CASSVEPHGGYGYTF
once | TRBJ1-1 | NA | 14 | TRBV10-3 | TGTGCCATCAGTGAAGGAAGTTCGACACCTGAAGCTTTCTTT | CAISEGSSTPEAFF
NA | TRBJ2-7 | TRBD1 | 15 | TRBV4-3 | TGCGCCAGCAGCCTTGGACAGGGGGGTCTGTACGAGCAGTACTTC | CASSLGQGGLYEQYF
NA | TRBJ2-7 | NA | 12 | TRBV6-5 | TGTGCCAGCACCGACAGCTTTTACGAGCAGTACTTC | CASTDSFYEQYF
once | TRBJ2-1 | NA | 17 | TRBV28 | TGTGCCAGCAGCCTTGCTAAACGGGGGACCAACTACAATGAGCAGTTCTTC | CASSLAKRGTNYNEQFF
NA | TRBJ2-2 | NA | 17 | TRBV29-1 | TGCAGCGTTGAAGAGCCCCTGCAGGGACGGTATCCCGGGGAGCTGTTTTTT | CSVEEPLQGRYPGELFF
NA | TRBJ2-1 | TRBD2 | 16 | TRBV5-8 | TGTGCCAGCAGCCTGGGGACTAGCGGGAGGGCCAATGAGCAGTTCTTC | CASSLGTSGRANEQFF
NA | TRBJ1-1 | NA | 13 | TRBV5-6 | TGTGCCAGCAGCAGCGGGCCTAACACTGAAGCTTTCTTT | CASSSGPNTEAFF
NA | TRBJ2-7 | NA | 13 | TRBV7-8 | TGTGCCAGCAGCTCAGGACTTGGATACGAGCAGTACTTC | CASSSGLGYEQYF
NA | TRBJ2-6 | NA | 19 | TRBV28 | TGTGCCAGCAGCATACCCCCCAACAGGGCCACCTCTGGGGCCAACGTCCTGACTTTC | CASSIPPNRATSGANVLTF
NA | TRBJ2-5 | NA | 14 | TRBV7-7 | TGTGCTAGCAGCTTGGCAGGACAGAGGGAGACCCAGTACTTC | CASSLAGQRETQYF
NA | TRBJ2-3 | NA | 13 | TRBV30 | TGTGCCTGGAAACAGTGGCGAAAGGATACGCAGTATTTT | CAWKQWRKDTQYF
NA | TRBJ2-1 | NA | 14 | TRBV9 | TGTGCCAGCAGCGACGGGTCGAGGGGGGGAAGGCGGTTCTTC | CASSDGSRGGRRFF
NA | TRBJ2-1 | TRBD2 | 16 | TRBV19 | TGTGCCAGTAGTACGCTTGGGACTAGCGGGAGCAATGAGCAGTTCTTC | CASSTLGTSGSNEQFF
NA | TRBJ1-4 | TRBD1 | 15 | TRBV4-3 | TGCGCCAGCAGCCCTGGACAGGCAACTAATGAAAAACTGTTTTTT | CASSPGQATNEKLFF
NA | TRBJ2-2 | TRBD2 | 15 | TRBV30 | TGTGCCTGGAGAGGGACTAGCTCATCCGCCGGGGAGCTGTTTTTT | CAWRGTSSSAGELFF
NA | TRBJ2-7 | NA | 13 | TRBV25-1 | TGTGCCAGCAGTGCGACAGGTACCTACGAGCAGTACTTC | CASSATGTYEQYF
once | TRBJ2-1 | NA | 10 | TRBV30 | TGTGCCTGGAGTGCTGGGCCCCAGTTCTTC | CAWSAGPQFF
NA | TRBJ2-5 | NA | 15 | TRBV9 | TGTGCCAGCAGCGTAGGGGGACACTCCGCGGAGACCCAGTACTTC | CASSVGGHSAETQYF
few | TRBJ1-5 | NA | 14 | TRBV6-5 | TGTGCCAGCAGGCAGGGTCCCAGCAATCAGCCCCAGCATTTT | CASRQGPSNQPQHF
NA | TRBJ2-7 | NA | 13 | TRBV7-8 | TGTGCCAGCAGCCGAGGCGGGGTTTACGAGCAGTACTTC | CASSRGGVYEQYF
NA | TRBJ1-2 | NA | 14 | TRBV12-5 | TGTGCTAGTGGTTTGGGCCGGGAGAACTATGGCTACACCTTC | CASGLGRENYGYTF
few | TRBJ2-1 | TRBD1 | 16 | TRBV28 | TGTGCCAGCGGAGTCAGGGGGACCCTCTACATTAATGAGCAGTTCTTC | CASGVRGTLYINEQFF
NA | TRBJ1-2 | NA | 14 | TRBV27 | TGTGCCAGCAGTTTTTATATGCAGGGTGTTGGCTACACCTTC | CASSFYMQGVGYTF
NA | TRBJ2-7 | TRBD1 | 15 | TRBV5-1 | TGCGCCAGCAGCTTGGGAGGGACAGGGGGCTACGAGCAGTACTTC | CASSLGGTGGYEQYF
many | TRBJ1-6 | NA | 12 | TRBV7-9 | TGTGCCAGCAGCTCTGATAATTCACCCCTCCACTTT | CASSSDNSPLHF
NA | TRBJ1-1 | NA | 15 | TRBV7-2 | TGTGCCAGCAGCTTAACGTCTACGGGAAGGACTGAAGCTTTCTTT | CASSLTSTGRTEAFF
NA | TRBJ1-5 | NA | 13 | TRBV19 | TGTGCCAGCCGGGAGTATAGCAATCAGCCCCAGCATTTT | CASREYSNQPQHF
NA | TRBJ1-2 | NA | 16 | TRBV28 | TGTGCCAGCAGTTTTTTTATCGCAGGGGAAAACTATGGCTACACCTTC | CASSFFIAGENYGYTF
NA | TRBJ2-7 | NA | 13 | TRBV2 | TGTGCCAGCAGCGAGACAGATCTCTACGAGCAGTACTTC | CASSETDLYEQYF
NA | TRBJ2-5 | NA | 15 | TRBV27 | TGTGCCAGCAGTTACAGTGCCTCAGGGCGAGAGACCCAGTACTTC | CASSYSASGRETQYF
NA | TRBJ1-1 | NA | 13 | TRBV9 | TGTGCCAGCAGCGTAGGAGGGGCAGGTGAAGCTTTCTTT | CASSVGGAGEAFF
NA | TRBJ2-2 | TRBD2 | 15 | TRBV18 | TGTGCCAGCTCCCGGGAGGTCTCGAACACCGGGGAGCTGTTTTTT | CASSREVSNTGELFF
NA | TRBJ2-7 | NA | 12 | TRBV10-3 | TGTGCCATCAGCGGGACTGACTACGAGCAGTACTTC | CAISGTDYEQYF
NA | TRBJ2-3 | TRBD2 | 16 | TRBV28 | TGTGCCAGCAGCCCAGGGCGTAGCGGGAGAGGGGATACGCAGTATTTT | CASSPGRSGRGDTQYF
NA | TRBJ2-1 | TRBD1 | 16 | TRBV27 | TGTGCCAGCAGTTTATTATTCGGGACAGGGGGTAATGAGCAGTTCTTC | CASSLLFGTGGNEQFF
NA | TRBJ1-2 | NA | 13 | TRBV2 | TGTGCCAGCGTAGACAGCCCCCTTACGGGCTACACCTTC | CASVDSPLTGYTF
once | TRBJ1-4 | NA | 13 | TRBV19 | TGTGCCAGTAGTATTCAAGGGGATGGGAAACTGTTTTTT | CASSIQGDGKLFF
NA | TRBJ2-7 | TRBD2 | 15 | TRBV6-5 | TGTGCCAGCAGGAGAGGTCTAGCGGGAGTGATCGAGCAGTACTTC | CASRRGLAGVIEQYF
NA | TRBJ2-7 | TRBD2 | 16 | TRBV3-1/TRBV3-2 | TGTGCCAGCAGCCCCTACGGCGCGGGAGCCTCCTACGAGCAGTACTTC | CASSPYGAGASYEQYF
NA | TRBJ2-2 | NA | 17 | TRBV11-3 | TGTGCCAGCAGCTTCTCCCTCGGCGGAACGAACACCGGGGAGCTGTTTTTT | CASSFSLGGTNTGELFF
NA | TRBJ2-2 | NA | 15 | TRBV14 | TGTGCCAGCAGCCTACTCCGCCGAGGAACCGGGGAGCTGTTTTTT | CASSLLRRGTGELFF